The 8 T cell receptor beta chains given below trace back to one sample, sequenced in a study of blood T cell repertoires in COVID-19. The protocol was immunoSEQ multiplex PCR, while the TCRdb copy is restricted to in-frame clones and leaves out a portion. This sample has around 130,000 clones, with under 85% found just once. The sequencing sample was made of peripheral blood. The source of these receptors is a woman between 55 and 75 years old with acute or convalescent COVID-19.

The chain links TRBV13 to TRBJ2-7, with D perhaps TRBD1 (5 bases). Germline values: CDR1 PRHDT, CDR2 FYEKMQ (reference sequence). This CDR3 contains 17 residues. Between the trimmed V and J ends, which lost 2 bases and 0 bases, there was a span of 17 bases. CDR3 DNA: TGTGCCAGCAGCTTAAGGGGCGGCAGAACCAACTCCTACGAGCAGTACGTC. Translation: CASSLRGGRTNSYEQYV.

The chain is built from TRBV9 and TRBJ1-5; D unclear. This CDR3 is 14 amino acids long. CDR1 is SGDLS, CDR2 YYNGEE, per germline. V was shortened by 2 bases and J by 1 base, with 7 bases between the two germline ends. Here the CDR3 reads CASSVSQSNQPQHF. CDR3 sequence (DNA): TGTGCCAGCAGCGTTTCACAGAGCAATCAGCCCCAGCATTTT.

CDR3 in DNA: TGTGCCAGCAGTCCGAGGGCGAACTCGAACACCGGGGAGCTGTTTTTT. Translating gives CASSPRANSNTGELFF. The J gene is TRBJ2-2, the V gene TRBV11-2; D is perhaps TRBD2 (5 bases). CDR1 is SGHAT, CDR2 FQNNGV, per germline. The CDR3 totals 16 residues. V was trimmed by 6 bases and J by 0 bases, leaving 14 bases between them.

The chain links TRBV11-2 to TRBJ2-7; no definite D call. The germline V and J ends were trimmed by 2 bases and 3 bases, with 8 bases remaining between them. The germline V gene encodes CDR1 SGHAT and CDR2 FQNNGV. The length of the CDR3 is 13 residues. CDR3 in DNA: TGTGCCAGCAGCTTAAACAGAGACTACGAGCAGTACGTC. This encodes CASSLNRDYEQYV.

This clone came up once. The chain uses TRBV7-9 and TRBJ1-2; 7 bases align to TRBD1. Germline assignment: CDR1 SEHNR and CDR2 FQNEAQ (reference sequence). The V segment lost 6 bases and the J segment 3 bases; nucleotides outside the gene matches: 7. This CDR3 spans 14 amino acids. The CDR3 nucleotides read TGTGCCAGCAGTCAAATTACAGGGGACTATGGCTACACCTTC. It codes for CASSQITGDYGYTF.

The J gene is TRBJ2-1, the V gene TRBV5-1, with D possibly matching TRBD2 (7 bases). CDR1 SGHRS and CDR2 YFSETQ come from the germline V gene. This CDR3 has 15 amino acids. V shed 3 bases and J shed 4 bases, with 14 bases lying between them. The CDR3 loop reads CASSSKGGYYNEQFF. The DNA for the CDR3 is TGCGCCAGCAGCTCCAAGGGGGGGTATTACAATGAGCAGTTCTTC.

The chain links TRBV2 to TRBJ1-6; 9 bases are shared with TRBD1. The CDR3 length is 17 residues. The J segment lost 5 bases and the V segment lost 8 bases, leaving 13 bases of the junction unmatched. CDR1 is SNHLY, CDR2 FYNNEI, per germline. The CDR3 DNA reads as TGTGCCAGCGTAAGGTGGGGTACAGGGGGCGATAATTCACCCCTCCACTTT. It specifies CASVRWGTGGDNSPLHF.

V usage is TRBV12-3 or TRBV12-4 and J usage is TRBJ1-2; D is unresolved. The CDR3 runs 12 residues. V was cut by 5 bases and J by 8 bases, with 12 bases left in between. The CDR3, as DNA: TGTGCCAGCAGTCCCCCGGGGTACGGCTACACCTTC. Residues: CASSPPGYGYTF.